These T cell receptor beta chains were read from a single sample in a study of shared clonotypes between healthy human individuals. The table came from immunoSEQ multiplex PCR; TCRdb's copy has only in-frame clones and leaves some out. Altogether 2 million to 2.5 million clones are present, about 95% being singletons, with the ten largest covering around 1.1%. The sequencing input was naive CD8+ T cells sorted from blood. The receptors originated from a man younger than 35 in good health. CDR3s include the opening cysteine and the closing phenylalanine or tryptophan. D genes are given only for firm matches. Rows may omit the clone size; those that give it use once, few, many or a size class.

D | J | size | V | CDR3 | DNA
. | TRBJ2-1 | once | TRBV7-9 | CASSPSSGVSWNEQFF | TGTGCCAGCAGCCCATCATCGGGAGTATCGTGGAATGAGCAGTTCTTC
TRBD2 | TRBJ2-7 | once | TRBV7-6 | CASSLGSSGVEQYF | TGTGCCAGCAGCTTAGGCTCTAGCGGGGTCGAGCAGTACTTC
TRBD2 | TRBJ2-7 | . | TRBV6-5 | CASSSLRESYEQYF | TGTGCCAGCAGCTCCCTGCGGGAGTCCTACGAGCAGTACTTC
TRBD1 | TRBJ1-2 | . | TRBV6-5 | CASSYTGTAFSYGYTF | TGTGCCAGCAGTTATACCGGGACAGCCTTTTCCTATGGCTACACCTTC
. | TRBJ1-2 | . | TRBV13 | CASSLGSYGYTF | TGTGCCAGCAGCTTAGGAAGCTATGGCTACACCTTC
. | TRBJ2-7 | . | TRBV13 | CASSYQAGTFAYEQYF | TGTGCCAGCAGCTATCAGGCCGGGACTTTCGCCTACGAGCAGTACTTC
TRBD2 | TRBJ2-5 | . | TRBV9 | CASSVAGLAQETQYF | TGTGCCAGCAGCGTAGCGGGACTAGCCCAAGAGACCCAGTACTTC
TRBD1 | TRBJ1-2 | . | TRBV7-9 | CASSIGQGIAFGYTF | TGTGCCAGCAGCATAGGACAGGGGATAGCGTTCGGCTACACCTTC
. | TRBJ1-5 | once | TRBV27 | CASSNTGQPQHF | TGTGCCAGCAGCAACACAGGGCAGCCCCAGCATTTT
. | TRBJ1-1 | . | TRBV5-6 | CASSFPSGATEAFF | TGTGCCAGCAGCTTCCCCTCAGGGGCCACTGAAGCTTTCTTT
. | TRBJ2-5 | . | TRBV14 | CASSISGISGETQYF | TGTGCCAGCAGCATTTCGGGGATTTCGGGGGAGACCCAGTACTTC
. | TRBJ1-5 | once | TRBV6-1 | CASSGSGSQPQHF | TGTGCCAGCAGTGGATCCGGGAGTCAGCCCCAGCATTTT
TRBD2 | TRBJ2-5 | . | TRBV7-9 | CASSSGTSGGGRETQYF | TGTGCCAGCAGCTCCGGGACTAGCGGGGGAGGGCGAGAGACCCAGTACTTC
TRBD2 | TRBJ2-7 | . | TRBV29-1 | CSVEEGTSGFEQYF | TGCAGCGTTGAAGAAGGGACTAGCGGGTTTGAGCAGTACTTC
TRBD2 | TRBJ2-1 | . | TRBV18 | CASSPGLAGEQFF | TGTGCCAGCTCACCGGGACTAGCGGGAGAGCAGTTCTTC
TRBD1 | TRBJ2-7 | . | TRBV5-6 | CASSLQGAYEQYF | TGTGCCAGCAGCTTACAGGGGGCGTACGAGCAGTACTTC
TRBD1 | TRBJ2-1 | . | TRBV7-9 | CASSALQGSSYNEQFF | TGTGCCAGCAGCGCCTTACAGGGGAGCTCCTACAATGAGCAGTTCTTC
. | TRBJ2-2 | . | TRBV5-4 | CASSLGGGTGELFF | TGTGCCAGCAGCTTGGGTGGGGGAACCGGGGAGCTGTTTTTT
TRBD2 | TRBJ2-7 | . | TRBV27 | CASSLGLAGYEQYF | TGTGCCAGCAGCCTGGGACTAGCGGGTTACGAGCAGTACTTC
. | TRBJ2-7 | . | TRBV6-5 | CASMVANSYEQYF | TGTGCCAGCATGGTAGCGAACTCCTACGAGCAGTACTTC
TRBD1 | TRBJ2-3 | . | TRBV15 | CATSSPGGGADTQYF | TGTGCCACCAGCAGCCCAGGGGGTGGGGCAGATACGCAGTATTTT
. | TRBJ2-7 | . | TRBV7-8 | CASSLVANYVYEQYF | TGTGCCAGCAGCTTAGTCGCCAACTACGTCTACGAGCAGTACTTC
TRBD1 | TRBJ2-7 | . | TRBV29-1 | CSVSQTTGPEQYF | TGCAGCGTCTCCCAAACGACAGGGCCGGAGCAGTACTTC
. | TRBJ2-2 | . | TRBV2 | CASSDGGGNTGELFF | TGTGCCAGCAGTGATGGTGGGGGGAACACCGGGGAGCTGTTTTTT
. | TRBJ1-1 | . | TRBV4-1 | CASSQDWGTEAFF | TGCGCCAGCAGCCAAGACTGGGGCACTGAAGCTTTCTTT
. | TRBJ2-1 | . | TRBV28 | CASSLRVNEQFF | TGTGCCAGCAGTTTGCGGGTTAATGAGCAGTTCTTC